This T cell receptor beta chain originates from a study of graft-versus-host responses after intestinal transplantation. A note on this clone: As yet, its antigen is unknown.

This CDR3 has 14 amino acids. The germline gives CDR1 SQVTM, CDR2 ANQGSEA. Trimming removed 4 bases from V and 0 bases from J, with 10 bases in between. The protocol was immunoSEQ multiplex PCR, while the TCRdb copy is restricted to in-frame clones and leaves out a portion. The sample yields 99,000 or so clones, roughly 83% seen once. Overall study findings and caveats: Allograft graft-versus-host to host-versus-graft clonal ratios ran high in patients with graft-donor T cell macrochimerism.

The sequence came from a human patient who received an intestinal transplant, so some T cells may come from the graft donor. The chain employs TRBV29-1 and TRBJ1-3; the D is unclear. Here the sequenced sample was PBMCs, taken 255 days after intestinal transplant. CDR3 bases: TGCAGCGTTGCGGCCAGGCACTCTGGAAACACCATATATTTT. It codes for CSVAARHSGNTIYF.